This T cell receptor beta chain is drawn from a study of blood T cell repertoires in COVID-19. Turning to the study itself: Material from acute and convalescent COVID-19 was sourced from the United States, Italy and Spain. Sources were T cells, B-cell-depleted T cells, or PBMCs; the material itself was cDNA or gDNA.

This CDR3 is 14 amino acids long. Deletions cut 1 base from V and 9 bases from J, with 13 bases between. From germline, CDR1 is SGHDN and CDR2 FVKESK. Original methodology: Using reference gene primer amplification, nucleated cell counts were estimated. Produced via immunoSEQ multiplex PCR; TCRdb's table is partial and in-frame only. V, J and clone size are taken as reported in that table, and D and trimming were inferred from the DNA itself. The sample yields fewer than 350,000 clones, 88% seen once. The sample holds many counts of this clone. This receptor was taken from a man aged 18 to 35 with active or convalescent COVID-19. Sequences were obtained from peripheral blood. The chain combines TRBV14 with TRBJ2-1; D call uncertain. The CDR3 DNA reads as TGTGCCAGCAGCCAAGTGTCGACAATCAGTGAGCAGTTCTTC. Its translation: CASSQVSTISEQFF.